Listed below are T cell receptor beta chains from one sample, sequenced in a study of cytomegalovirus exposure and HLA in healthy donors. Profiling relied on immunoSEQ multiplex PCR, and the TCRdb table lists in-frame clones only, not all of them. The sample lists some 93,000 clones; less than 80% were seen once. The sample taken for sequencing was PBMCs. These receptor sequences come from a boy between 10 and 17 years old in good health and CMV-seropositive. Each CDR3 is given with its conserved first and last residue. The order of the fields is J gene, D gene, V gene, CDR3 protein. A D gene is named only where the DNA matches it firmly.

>TRBJ1-1|TRBD1|TRBV7-9
CASSKGDRGAFF
>TRBJ1-2|-|TRBV29-1
CSVEIPGQYYGYTF
>TRBJ1-1|TRBD1|TRBV18
CASSPLGDSIDTEAFF
>TRBJ2-1|TRBD2|TRBV5-1
CASSLAITSGSNEQFF
>TRBJ2-4|-|TRBV30
CAWSVLAMNIQYF
>TRBJ2-1|TRBD2|TRBV18
CASSPLLAGGPGEQFF
>TRBJ2-7|-|TRBV15
CATSRDPQAVAYEQYF
>TRBJ1-5|TRBD1|TRBV29-1
CSVAGGLYQPQNF
>TRBJ2-1|TRBD2|TRBV7-2
CASSFKRGGWSYNEQFF
>TRBJ1-1|-|TRBV29-1
CSVAQGRSNTEAFF
>TRBJ1-2|TRBD1|TRBV30
CAWRGQFYGYTF
>TRBJ1-2|-|TRBV7-9
CASSLGQRYGYTF
>TRBJ1-2|-|TRBV7-9
CASSFGLFPYGYTF
>TRBJ2-7|TRBD2|TRBV6-7
CASSYSRGGSYEQYF
>TRBJ2-1|-|TRBV5-1
CASSLQYNEQFF
>TRBJ2-1|-|TRBV27
CASSRGSSYNEQFF
>TRBJ2-5|TRBD1|TRBV18
CASSPAQGPQETQYF
>TRBJ1-4|TRBD1|TRBV5-1
CASSLLPNRGTGDEKLFF
>TRBJ1-3|TRBD1|TRBV9
CASSVAGQGANTIYF
>TRBJ1-1|-|TRBV6-5
CASWAAYLDTEAFF
>TRBJ2-2|-|TRBV6-4
CASTPSPGTGELFF
>TRBJ2-1|-|TRBV5-1
CASSLALANEQFF
>TRBJ2-7|TRBD1|TRBV2
CASRGQGVSSYEQYF
>TRBJ2-5|TRBD1|TRBV5-1
CASSFYRGETQYF
>TRBJ1-2|-|TRBV28
CASSPGVLVGYTF
>TRBJ2-1|TRBD1|TRBV5-4
CASSSDRGSYNEQFF